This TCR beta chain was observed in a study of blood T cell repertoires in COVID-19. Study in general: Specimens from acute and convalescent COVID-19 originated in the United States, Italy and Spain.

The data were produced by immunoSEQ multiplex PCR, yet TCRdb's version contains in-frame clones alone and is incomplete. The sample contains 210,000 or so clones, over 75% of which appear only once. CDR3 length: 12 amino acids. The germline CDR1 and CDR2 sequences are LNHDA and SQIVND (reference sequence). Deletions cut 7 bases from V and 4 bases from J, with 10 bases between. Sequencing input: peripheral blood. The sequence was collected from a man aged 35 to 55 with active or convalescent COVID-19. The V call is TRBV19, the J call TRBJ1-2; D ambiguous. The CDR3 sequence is CASTGELYGYTF. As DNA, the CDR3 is TGTGCCAGTACCGGGGAACTCTATGGCTACACCTTC.